This TCR beta chain was documented in a study of blood T cell repertoires in COVID-19. This CDR3 is 13 amino acids long. V gave up 4 bases and J gave up 0 bases, with 4 bases separating them. Looked up from germline, CDR1 is SGHTA and CDR2 is FQGNSA. Assay: immunoSEQ multiplex PCR; the TCRdb copy retains only in-frame clones and omits some. The sample lists 250,000 to 300,000 clones, 86% occurring once. This TCR was recovered from a man younger than 35 with active or convalescent COVID-19. The rearrangement joins TRBV7-2 to TRBJ2-1; D gene uncertain. Sequenced sample: peripheral blood. The CDR3 region is CASSSSSYNEQFF. The DNA of the CDR3 is TGTGCCAGCAGCTCCAGCTCCTACAATGAGCAGTTCTTC.